Sequencing of this T cell receptor beta chain was carried out in a study of shared clonotypes between healthy human individuals. In regard to this clone: Its antigen is as yet unknown.

This CDR3 spans 14 amino acids. CDR1 is SGHRS, CDR2 YFSETQ, per germline. The V end lost 5 bases, the J end lost 2 bases, and 12 bases lay between the germline ends. Libraries were prepared by immunoSEQ multiplex PCR; TCRdb keeps only in-frame clonotypes and omits some of them. Of about 980,000 clones listed, about 80% are singletons. CD4+ cells were split into CD45RA+ naive and CD45RA-negative memory subsets. Whole-study results and caveats: Researchers found naive subsets generally carried larger estimated richness than memory subsets. Between several donors, naive CD4 clonotypes were shared at a level of around 5.1%.

This rearrangement joins TRBV5-1 to TRBJ2-3; D perhaps matches TRBD2 (5 bases). The sequencing sample was made of memory CD4+ T cells sorted from blood. Regarding subset: CD45RA-negative fraction. The receptor comes from a man aged 18 to 30 in good health. CDR3: CASSSPAATDTQYF. CDR3 in DNA: TGCGCCAGCAGTTCCCCAGCGGCCACAGATACGCAGTATTTT.